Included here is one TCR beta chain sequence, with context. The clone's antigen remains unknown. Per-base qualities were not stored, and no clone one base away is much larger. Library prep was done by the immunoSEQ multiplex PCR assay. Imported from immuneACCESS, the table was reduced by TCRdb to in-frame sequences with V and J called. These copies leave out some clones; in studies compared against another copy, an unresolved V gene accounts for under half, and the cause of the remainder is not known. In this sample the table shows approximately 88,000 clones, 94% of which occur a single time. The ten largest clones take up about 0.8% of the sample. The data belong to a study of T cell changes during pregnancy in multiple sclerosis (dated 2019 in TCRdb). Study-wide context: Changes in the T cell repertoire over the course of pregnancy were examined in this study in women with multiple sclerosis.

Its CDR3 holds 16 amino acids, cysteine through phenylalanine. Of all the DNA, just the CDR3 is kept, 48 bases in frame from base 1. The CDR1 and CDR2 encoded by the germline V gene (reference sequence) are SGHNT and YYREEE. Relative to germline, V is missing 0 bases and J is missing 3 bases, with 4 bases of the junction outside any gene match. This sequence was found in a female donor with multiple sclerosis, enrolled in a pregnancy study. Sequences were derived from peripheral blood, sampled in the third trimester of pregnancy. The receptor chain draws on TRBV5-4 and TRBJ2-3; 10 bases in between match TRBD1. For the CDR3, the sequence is CASSLARDRGTDTQYF. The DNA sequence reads TGTGCCAGCAGCTTGGCCCGGGACAGGGGAACAGATACGCAGTATTTT.